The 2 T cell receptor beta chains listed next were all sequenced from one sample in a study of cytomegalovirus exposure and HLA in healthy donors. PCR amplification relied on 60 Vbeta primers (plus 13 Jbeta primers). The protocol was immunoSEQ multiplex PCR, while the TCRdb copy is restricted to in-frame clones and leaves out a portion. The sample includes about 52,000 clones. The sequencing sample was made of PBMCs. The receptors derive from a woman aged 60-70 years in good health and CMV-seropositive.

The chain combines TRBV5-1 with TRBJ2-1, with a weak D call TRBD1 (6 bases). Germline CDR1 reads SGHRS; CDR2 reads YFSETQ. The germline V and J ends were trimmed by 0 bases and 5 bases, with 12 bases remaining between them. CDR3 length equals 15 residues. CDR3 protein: CASSLVQGPDNEQFF. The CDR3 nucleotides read TGCGCCAGCAGCTTGGTCCAGGGGCCCGACAATGAGCAGTTCTTC.

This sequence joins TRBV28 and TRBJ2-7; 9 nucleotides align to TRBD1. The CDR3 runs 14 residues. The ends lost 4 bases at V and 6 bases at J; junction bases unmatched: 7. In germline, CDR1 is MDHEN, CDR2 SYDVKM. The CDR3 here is CASSSPPGQGEQYF. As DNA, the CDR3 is TGTGCCAGCAGTTCCCCTCCGGGACAGGGCGAGCAGTACTTC.